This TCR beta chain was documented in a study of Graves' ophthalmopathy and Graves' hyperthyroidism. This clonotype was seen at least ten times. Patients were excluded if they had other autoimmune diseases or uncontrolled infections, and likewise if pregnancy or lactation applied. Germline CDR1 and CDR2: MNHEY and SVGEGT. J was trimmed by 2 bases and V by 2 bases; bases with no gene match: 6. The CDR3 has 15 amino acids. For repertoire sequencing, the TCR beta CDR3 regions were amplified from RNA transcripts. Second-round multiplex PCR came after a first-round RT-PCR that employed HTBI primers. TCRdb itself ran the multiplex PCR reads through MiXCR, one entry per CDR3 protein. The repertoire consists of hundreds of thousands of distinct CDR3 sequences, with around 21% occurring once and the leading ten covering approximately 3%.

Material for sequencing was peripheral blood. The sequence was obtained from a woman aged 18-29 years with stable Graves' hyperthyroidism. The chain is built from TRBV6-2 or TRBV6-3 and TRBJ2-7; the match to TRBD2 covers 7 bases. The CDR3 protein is CASSYALAEAYEQYF. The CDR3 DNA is TGTGCCAGCAGTTACGCGCTAGCGGAGGCCTACGAGCAGTACTTC.